A selection of T cell receptor beta chains follows, all from one sample in a study of lymphopenia after photon versus proton radiotherapy. Sequencing used immunoSEQ multiplex PCR; TCRdb keeps in-frame clones, though not all of them. There are some 42,000 clones in the sample; around 81% occur only once, and around 25% lies in the top ten. The sequences come from peripheral blood, collected from a patient treated with proton-based radiotherapy. The origin of the receptors is a woman in her 70s with pancreatic cancer. Both conserved end residues are part of each CDR3. Fields, in order: V gene, D gene, J gene, clone size, CDR3 protein, CDR3 DNA. A D gene is named only where the DNA matches it firmly. Clone sizes are given selectively: once, few, many, or a class where the clone is expanded.

TRBV11-2	NA	TRBJ2-1	NA	CASRGRDSYNEQFF	TGTGCTTCACGGGGGCGGGACTCCTACAATGAGCAGTTCTTC
TRBV6-5	TRBD2	TRBJ2-3	NA	CASTPSGRADTQYF	TGTGCCAGCACCCCTAGCGGGAGAGCAGATACGCAGTATTTT
TRBV11-2	TRBD2	TRBJ2-3	few	CASSVSGLGTTDTQYF	TGTGCCAGCAGCGTCTCGGGACTAGGGACCACAGATACGCAGTATTTT
TRBV18	NA	TRBJ2-6	once	CASSPGQTSGANVLTF	TGTGCCAGCTCACCCGGACAGACCTCTGGGGCCAACGTCCTGACTTTC
TRBV28	NA	TRBJ2-1	NA	CASSWRSESYNEQFF	TGTGCCAGCAGTTGGAGGAGCGAATCCTACAATGAGCAGTTCTTC
TRBV7-2	NA	TRBJ2-1	NA	CASSLVSGGRGRLNEQFF	TGTGCCAGCAGCTTAGTCTCGGGTGGCAGGGGACGACTTAATGAGCAGTTCTTC
TRBV5-1	NA	TRBJ1-2	NA	CASSLEHPGYGYTF	TGCGCCAGCAGCTTGGAACACCCAGGCTATGGCTACACCTTC
TRBV7-9	TRBD1	TRBJ2-4	NA	CASARDRDGNIQYF	TGTGCCAGTGCTAGGGACAGGGACGGAAACATTCAGTACTTC
TRBV5-4	TRBD1	TRBJ2-6	NA	CASSSMDRADSGANVLTF	TGTGCCAGCAGCTCGATGGACAGGGCAGACTCTGGGGCCAACGTCCTGACTTTC
TRBV28	TRBD2	TRBJ2-1	NA	CASSIIGLAGANEQFF	TGTGCCAGCAGCATTATTGGACTAGCGGGAGCGAATGAGCAGTTCTTC
TRBV5-6	TRBD2	TRBJ2-7	once	CASSLGTSGRGEQYF	TGTGCCAGCAGCTTGGGTACTAGCGGGAGAGGCGAGCAGTACTTC
TRBV18	NA	TRBJ1-1	NA	CASSPPVAGGTEAFF	TGTGCCAGCTCACCGCCCGTCGCGGGTGGTACTGAAGCTTTCTTT
TRBV11-2	TRBD1	TRBJ1-2	NA	CASSPTGDGYTF	TGTGCCAGCAGCCCGACAGGGGATGGCTACACCTTC
TRBV6-5	TRBD2	TRBJ2-7	NA	CASSGAPGGKWEQYF	TGTGCCAGCAGTGGCGCTCCGGGAGGGAAGTGGGAGCAGTACTTC
TRBV19	NA	TRBJ1-1	NA	CASSISVTLSTYTEAFF	TGTGCCAGTAGTATCTCCGTCACTCTATCGACCTACACTGAAGCTTTCTTT
TRBV6-1	NA	TRBJ2-7	NA	CASSGTGGTYEQYF	TGTGCCAGCAGTGGGACGGGCGGGACCTACGAGCAGTACTTC
TRBV5-5	TRBD2	TRBJ2-7	once	CASSWTSGSSYEQYF	TGTGCCAGCAGCTGGACTAGCGGGAGCTCCTACGAGCAGTACTTC
TRBV14	NA	TRBJ2-7	NA	CASSRKGTMGQRRSSYEQYF	TGTGCCAGCAGCCGAAAAGGGACCATGGGCCAACGACGAAGCTCCTACGAGCAGTACTTC
TRBV5-1	TRBD2	TRBJ2-2	NA	CASSLALAGAGELFF	TGCGCCAGCAGCTTGGCACTAGCGGGAGCCGGGGAGCTGTTTTTT
TRBV27	TRBD2	TRBJ2-7	NA	CASSLGGGWDEQYF	TGTGCCAGCAGTTTAGGGGGGGGTTGGGACGAGCAGTACTTC
TRBV5-1	NA	TRBJ2-2	NA	CASSFGTGSGELFF	TGCGCCAGCAGCTTTGGAACAGGGTCCGGGGAGCTGTTTTTT
TRBV18	NA	TRBJ2-3	medium-sized	CASSPSGIDTQYF	TGTGCCAGCTCACCCAGTGGCATAGATACGCAGTATTTT
TRBV7-9	TRBD1	TRBJ2-3	NA	CASSWGGQGVLGFQDTQYF	TGTGCCAGCAGCTGGGGGGGACAGGGAGTCCTTGGGTTTCAAGATACGCAGTATTTT
TRBV28	TRBD1	TRBJ1-2	NA	CASSNRGFGYTF	TGTGCCAGCAGTAACAGGGGTTTTGGCTACACCTTC
TRBV15	TRBD1	TRBJ2-7	NA	CATSRDSGGGNEQYF	TGTGCCACCAGCAGAGACTCAGGGGGCGGAAACGAGCAGTACTTC
TRBV28	NA	TRBJ2-3	NA	CASLPADTDTQYF	TGTGCCAGCCTTCCAGCGGACACAGATACGCAGTATTTT
TRBV7-2	TRBD2	TRBJ2-1	NA	CASSYRTGTSGHNEQFF	TGTGCCAGCAGCTACCGAACCGGGACTAGCGGCCACAATGAGCAGTTCTTC
TRBV7-2	NA	TRBJ2-2	NA	CASSLTTGELFF	TGTGCCAGCAGCCTTACCACCGGGGAGCTGTTTTTT
TRBV11-3	NA	TRBJ2-1	NA	CASSDIGRGQFF	TGTGCCAGCTCAGATATTGGGCGGGGGCAGTTCTTC
TRBV18	NA	TRBJ1-3	NA	CASSPSDGRGNTIYF	TGTGCCAGCTCACCTTCGGACGGCAGAGGAAACACCATATATTTT
TRBV18	NA	TRBJ1-1	once	CASSPTQSDTEAFF	TGTGCCAGCTCACCAACCCAGAGCGACACTGAAGCTTTCTTT
TRBV14	TRBD1	TRBJ1-3	few	CASSPWDRSGNTIYF	TGTGCCAGCAGCCCATGGGACAGGTCTGGAAACACCATATATTTT
TRBV7-2	NA	TRBJ2-1	NA	CASSRPGGYEQFF	TGTGCCAGCAGCCGACCGGGCGGGTATGAGCAGTTCTTC
TRBV6-5	NA	TRBJ1-1	NA	CASSSEFSEAFF	TGTGCCAGCAGTTCAGAGTTTTCTGAAGCTTTCTTT
TRBV18	NA	TRBJ2-3	NA	CASSPAWTSTDTQYF	TGTGCCAGCTCACCAGCATGGACTAGCACAGATACGCAGTATTTT
TRBV25-1	NA	TRBJ1-5	NA	CASSPNGGVGNQPQHF	TGTGCCAGCAGTCCGAACGGAGGGGTTGGCAATCAGCCCCAGCATTTT
TRBV6-6	NA	TRBJ2-7	NA	CASSYPGPEAYEQYF	TGTGCCAGCAGTTACCCCGGCCCTGAAGCCTACGAGCAGTACTTC
TRBV7-2	TRBD1	TRBJ1-2	NA	CASSSIRRGTGLYGGYTF	TGTGCCAGCAGCTCCATTCGCCGGGGGACAGGGCTTTATGGCGGCTACACCTTC
TRBV28	TRBD1	TRBJ1-5	NA	CASILDRAGQPQHF	TGTGCCAGCATCCTGGACAGGGCGGGTCAGCCCCAGCATTTT
TRBV7-2	TRBD1	TRBJ2-7	few	CASSRDRVREQYF	TGTGCCAGCAGCAGGGACAGGGTTCGCGAGCAGTACTTC
TRBV5-4	NA	TRBJ1-1	NA	CASSLDAGSAFF	TGTGCCAGCAGCTTGGATGCGGGTTCAGCTTTCTTT
TRBV4-1	NA	TRBJ2-1	once	CASSQGQSYNEQFF	TGCGCCAGCAGCCAAGGGCAGAGCTACAATGAGCAGTTCTTC
TRBV28	NA	TRBJ1-1	NA	CASILAQVAFF	TGTGCCAGCATATTGGCCCAGGTAGCTTTCTTT
TRBV11-1	NA	TRBJ1-2	NA	CASSLDPAYGYTF	TGTGCCAGCAGCTTAGATCCGGCGTATGGCTACACCTTC
TRBV29-1	NA	TRBJ2-3	NA	CSVQGQSTDTQYF	TGCAGCGTCCAAGGGCAGAGCACAGATACGCAGTATTTT
TRBV28	TRBD2	TRBJ2-7	NA	CASSLSAGGSSYEQYF	TGTGCCAGCAGTTTATCTGCGGGGGGGAGCTCCTACGAGCAGTACTTC
TRBV19	NA	TRBJ2-1	NA	CASSWSGRSYNEQFF	TGTGCCAGTAGTTGGTCGGGACGGTCCTACAATGAGCAGTTCTTC
TRBV7-9	TRBD2	TRBJ2-7	NA	CASSPKSGLAGIDEQYF	TGTGCCAGCAGCCCAAAATCCGGACTAGCGGGAATCGACGAGCAGTACTTC
TRBV30	NA	TRBJ1-1	NA	CAWSGWVNTEAFF	TGTGCCTGGAGTGGCTGGGTTAACACTGAAGCTTTCTTT
TRBV28	NA	TRBJ1-1	NA	CASSSESLGRWGTEAFF	TGTGCCAGCAGTTCCGAGAGCTTGGGAAGGTGGGGCACTGAAGCTTTCTTT
TRBV2	NA	TRBJ1-1	NA	CASKIFFSGNTEAFF	TGTGCCAGCAAGATTTTTTTCTCGGGGAACACTGAAGCTTTCTTT
TRBV19	TRBD2	TRBJ2-1	NA	CASSLLAGGYNEQFF	TGTGCCAGTAGCCTATTAGCGGGAGGGTACAATGAGCAGTTCTTC
TRBV7-9	NA	TRBJ2-6	NA	CASSRWDGANVLTF	TGTGCCAGCAGCCGCTGGGATGGGGCCAACGTCCTGACTTTC
TRBV27	NA	TRBJ2-1	few	CASSLTVMTGNEQFF	TGTGCCAGCAGTTTGACCGTCATGACCGGCAATGAGCAGTTCTTC
TRBV7-8	TRBD2	TRBJ2-5	NA	CASSFSPGLAGGETQYF	TGTGCCAGCAGCTTCTCTCCGGGACTAGCGGGAGGAGAGACCCAGTACTTC
TRBV7-3	TRBD2	TRBJ2-7	NA	CASSLALASGGRYEQYF	TGTGCCAGCAGCTTAGCACTCGCGAGCGGGGGAAGGTACGAGCAGTACTTC
TRBV6-5	TRBD2	TRBJ2-4	NA	CASSQTGLPNIQYF	TGTGCCAGCAGTCAGACGGGACTACCGAACATTCAGTACTTC